The rows below give T cell receptor beta chains drawn from one sample of a study of CD8 T cells in Susac syndrome. TCRdb re-called the immunoSEQ multiplex PCR reads with MiXCR, one entry per CDR3 protein. The sample yields 70,000 to 95,000 distinct CDR3 sequences, 94% seen once. Sequenced input: CD8+ T cells from PBMCs. The source of these receptors is a human donor with Susac syndrome. CDR3s include the opening cysteine and the closing phenylalanine or tryptophan. The D gene is left open where the match is weak.

>TRBV7-9|NA|TRBJ2-1
CASSSPGEDTMMGQFF
>TRBV2|TRBD1|TRBJ2-1
CASTGTETPYNEQFF
>TRBV27|NA|TRBJ1-1
CASRVGVNTEAFF
>TRBV25-1|NA|TRBJ1-4
CASSSSKGTPVGEKLFF
>TRBV20-1|NA|TRBJ2-2
CSAGQPNTGELFF
>TRBV27|NA|TRBJ1-5
CASSSGQGLYSNQPQHF
>TRBV5-4|NA|TRBJ2-6
CASRGPGANVLTF
>TRBV3-1|NA|TRBJ1-1
CASSQGAETNTEAFF
>TRBV19|NA|TRBJ2-2
CASSSRDNTGELFF
>TRBV7-2|NA|TRBJ1-1
CASRPTGKEAFF
>TRBV18|TRBD1|TRBJ2-1
CASSPPGGNEQFF
>TRBV6-5|NA|TRBJ2-2
CASSQPYSTGELFF
>TRBV15|TRBD2|TRBJ2-2
CATSEAREGLASGELFF
>TRBV12-5|NA|TRBJ2-7
CASGLSVPEQYF
>TRBV2|TRBD1|TRBJ1-5
CASSDTRTGRIGNQPQHF
>TRBV12-3/TRBV12-4|TRBD1|TRBJ1-1
CASSPGTGENTEAFF
>TRBV11-2|NA|TRBJ2-1
CASSPDGLRYNEQFF
>TRBV7-9|NA|TRBJ1-2
CASSLALGAGGYTF
>TRBV29-1|NA|TRBJ2-7
CSVREGSYEQYF
>TRBV15|NA|TRBJ1-4
CATSPKGGYSTNEKLFF
>TRBV4-3|NA|TRBJ2-5
CASSQDPVQLPQETQYF
>TRBV28|TRBD2|TRBJ2-3
CASSIRTSGSDTQYF
>TRBV28|NA|TRBJ2-5
CAVGTGAGETQYF
>TRBV7-9|TRBD1|TRBJ2-7
CASSSRQGFYEQYF
>TRBV7-9|NA|TRBJ1-1
CASSLGGEEAFF
>TRBV4-3|NA|TRBJ1-4
CASSQDRILGPWEGEKLFF
>TRBV3-1|NA|TRBJ2-5
CASSQDRRGGTQYF
>TRBV12-3/TRBV12-4|NA|TRBJ2-6
CASSGWLSLGSGANVLTF
>TRBV29-1|TRBD2|TRBJ2-7
CSVTSGTSYEQYF
>TRBV29-1|NA|TRBJ2-6
CSVLVSSGANVLTF
>TRBV15|NA|TRBJ2-7
CATSSPEPAGEQYF
>TRBV6-6|TRBD2|TRBJ2-1
CASSLAGGGNEQFF
>TRBV7-3|NA|TRBJ2-5
CASSLSGGRETQYF
>TRBV6-5|NA|TRBJ2-7
CASSYEGYEQYF
>TRBV30|TRBD1|TRBJ2-4
CAWSKGQGNIQYF
>TRBV4-3|TRBD2|TRBJ2-5
CASSQGAGGGETQYF
>TRBV9|NA|TRBJ2-6
CASSAYGPNNLQGFGANVLTF